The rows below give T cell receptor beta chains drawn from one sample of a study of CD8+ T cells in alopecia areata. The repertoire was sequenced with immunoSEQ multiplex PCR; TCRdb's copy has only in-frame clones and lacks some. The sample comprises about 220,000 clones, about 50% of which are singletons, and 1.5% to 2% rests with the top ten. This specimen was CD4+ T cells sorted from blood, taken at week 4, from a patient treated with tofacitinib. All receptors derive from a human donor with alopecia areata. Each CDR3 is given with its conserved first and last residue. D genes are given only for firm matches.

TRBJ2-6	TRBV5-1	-	CATKEQGWAGANVLTF
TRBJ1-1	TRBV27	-	CASSSRLKPNTEAFF
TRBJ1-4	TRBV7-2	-	CASSTRASSWEKLFF
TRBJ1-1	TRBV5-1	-	CASSLAGERTEAFF
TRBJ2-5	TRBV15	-	CATQDSGETQYF
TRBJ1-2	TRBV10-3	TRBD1	CASSYIRTGGGYGYTF
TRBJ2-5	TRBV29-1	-	CSVAYQETQYF
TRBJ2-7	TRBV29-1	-	CSVGSQGSSYEQYF
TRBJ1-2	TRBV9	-	CASSAGPADYGYTF
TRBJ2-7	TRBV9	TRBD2	CASSGLSSGGAYEQYF
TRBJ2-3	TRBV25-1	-	CASSTTGTDTQYF
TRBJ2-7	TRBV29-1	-	CSVASTETYEQYF
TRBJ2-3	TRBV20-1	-	CSARVADTQYF
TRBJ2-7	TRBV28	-	CASSLNYRAYEQYF
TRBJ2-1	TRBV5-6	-	CASSFGTPDNEQFF
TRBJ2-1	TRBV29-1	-	CSVAGGLNNNEQFF
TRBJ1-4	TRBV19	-	CAGRLGEKLFF
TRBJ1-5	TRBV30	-	CAWSLQGRQPQHF
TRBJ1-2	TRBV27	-	CASRNQGVARGYTF
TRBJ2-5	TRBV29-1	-	CSAAWHNQETQYF
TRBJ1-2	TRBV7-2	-	CASSPGRGYTF
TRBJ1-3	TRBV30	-	CAWRNSGNTIYF
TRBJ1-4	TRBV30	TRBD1	CAWGTGESLTNEKLFF
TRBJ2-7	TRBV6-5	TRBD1	CASSYDTGVHYEQYF
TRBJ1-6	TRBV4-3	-	CASSLDAGITNSPLHF